The TCR beta chain described here comes from a study of Ad26.COV2.S vaccination and SARS-CoV-2 variants. The treatment here: 15 to 20 received Ad26.COV2.S at low or high dose, single or two shots; about 5 received placebo; per-sample allocation not given. After the first vaccine or placebo injection, samples were drawn on day 63. Assay used: immunoSEQ multiplex PCR; TCRdb lists only in-frame clones, some missing. The table shows about 480,000 clones, with around nine tenths occurring only once. Of note for this clone: Its antigen is unknown.

General study findings and limits: Breadth, reportedly substantial, characterized the spike-specific CD8+ and CD4+ T cell responses after vaccination.

This TCR was sampled from a person aged 18 to 59 who received the Ad26.COV2.S COVID-19 vaccine or a placebo. The sample consisted of peripheral blood, taken in a trial of Ad26.COV2.S vaccine versus placebo.

CDR3 DNA sequence: TGTGCCAGCAGTTTATCAGGGGATGAAAAACTGTTTTTT. Translated, it gives CASSLSGDEKLFF. The chain combines TRBV28 with TRBJ1-4; tentative D call: TRBD1 (6 bases). This CDR3 region has 13 residues. Germline values: CDR1 MDHEN, CDR2 SYDVKM. The ends were cut back, 1 base at V and 6 bases at J, with 6 bases in the middle.